Shown below are 16 T cell receptor beta chains from a single sample sequenced in a study of T-cell memory formation after mild COVID-19. TCRdb passed the 5' RACE reads through MiXCR, listing each CDR3 protein once. The sample yields approximately 250,000 distinct CDR3 sequences, 15% seen once. The sample consisted of PBMCs or a T cell subset sorted from them (not recorded which). These receptors all come from an adult woman who had mild COVID-19 (a few samples of this study predate the infection). Cell type and time point are not known.

This clonotype was recorded a few times. This rearrangement joins TRBV12-5 to TRBJ1-5; D gene uncertain. Per the germline V gene, CDR1 is LGHNT and CDR2 is FRNRAP. CDR3 length: 15 amino acids. V was shortened by 0 bases and J by 1 base, with 7 bases between the two germline ends. CDR3 sequence: CASGLVGWSNQPQHF. CDR3 DNA: TGTGCTAGTGGTTTGGTTGGCTGGAGCAATCAGCCCCAGCATTTT.

The chain carries TRBV2 and TRBJ2-3; TRBD2 is a possible D gene (5 bases). Trimming stripped 3 bases from V and 7 bases from J, with 29 bases between. Germline V gives CDR1 SNHLY, CDR2 FYNNEI. The CDR3 has 19 residues. CDR3 region: CASSERFWPTPRAHHTQYF. In DNA, the CDR3 is TGTGCCAGCAGTGAGCGGTTCTGGCCCACCCCGCGGGCACACCATACGCAGTATTTT.

The chain carries TRBV10-3 and TRBJ2-7; 7 bases agree with TRBD1. The CDR3 has 15 residues. The germline V gene encodes CDR1 ENHRY and CDR2 SYGVKD. With 4 bases clipped from V and 3 bases from J, the junction kept 9 bases outside the gene matches. CDR3: CAISGGSGQNYEQYF. For the CDR3, the DNA is TGTGCCATCAGTGGGGGCTCGGGACAGAACTACGAGCAGTACTTC.

The chain combines TRBV15 with TRBJ2-5; 9 bases align to TRBD2. J was trimmed by 5 bases and V by 5 bases; bases with no gene match: 9. CDR3 size: 15 residues. CDR1 and CDR2 from the germline V gene are LNHNV and YYDKDF (reference sequence). The CDR3 nucleotides read TGTGCCACCAGCGTAAGCGGGGGGCTGGAGGAGACCCAGTACTTC. Its protein is CATSVSGGLEETQYF. Full variable domain (missing parts from reference TRBV15 and TRBJ2-5): DAMVIQNPRYQVTQFGKPVTLSCSQTLNHNVMYWYQQKSSQAPKLLFHYYDKDFNNEADTPDNFQSRRPNTSFCFLDIRSPGLGDTAMYLCATSVSGGLEETQYFGPGTRLLVL.

This chain uses TRBV5-1 with TRBJ1-1, with 8 bases that match TRBD1. Germline CDR1 SGHRS, CDR2 YFSETQ. J lost 1 base, V lost 4 bases, and 3 bases had no gene match. This CDR3 is 14 amino acids long. The CDR3 protein is CASSGGTGNTEAFF. The DNA for the CDR3 is TGCGCCAGCAGCGGCGGGACAGGGAACACTGAAGCTTTCTTT.

This clonotype turned up a few times. The chain employs TRBV20-1 and TRBJ2-3; 8 bases map to TRBD1. V was pared by 5 bases and J by 5 bases, with 6 bases of the junction left unmatched. Germline-derived CDR1 and CDR2 are DFQATT and SNEGSKA (reference sequence). CDR3 length: 13 residues. Written as DNA, the CDR3 is TGCAGTGCTTCCCAGGGGGCTGAAGATACGCAGTATTTT. It yields the protein CSASQGAEDTQYF.

This chain connects TRBV5-6 to TRBJ1-1; no clear D. V lost 5 bases to trimming and J lost 0 bases, with 14 bases between them. The germline CDR1 and CDR2 sequences are SGHDT and YYEEEE. CDR3 length equals 15 residues. In DNA, the CDR3 is TGTGCCAGCAGTCTGGGGTTGATGGTGAACACTGAAGCTTTCTTT. Its translation is CASSLGLMVNTEAFF.

The CDR3 spells CASSVDYASYGYTF. The CDR3, as DNA: TGTGCCAGCAGCGTAGACTACGCGAGCTATGGCTACACCTTC. The chain joins TRBV9 to TRBJ1-2; D not resolved. This CDR3 region has 14 residues. Per germline, CDR1 SGDLS and CDR2 YYNGEE. The V gene lost 0 bases and the J gene lost 4 bases, with 10 bases spanning the gap.

This clonotype has just a few counts. CDR3 residues: CASSWGWGPTDTQYF. The CDR3 DNA is TGCGCCAGCAGTTGGGGTTGGGGGCCCACAGATACGCAGTATTTT. This sequence joins TRBV10-2 and TRBJ2-3; D is possibly TRBD1 (6 bases). CDR3 length equals 15 residues. V lost 5 bases and J lost 2, with 14 bases in between. Germline assignment: CDR1 WSHSY and CDR2 SAAADI.

This clonotype occurred a few times. V is TRBV7-8 and J is TRBJ2-5, with D possibly being TRBD2 (5 bases). Germline V CDR1 and CDR2: SGHVS, FQNEAQ. The V gene lost 3 bases and the J gene lost 2 bases, with 7 bases spanning the gap. The CDR3 sequence is 13 residues long. CDR3 bases: TGTGCCAGCAGCTTTACGGGGCAAGAGACCCAGTACTTC. Translated: CASSFTGQETQYF.

This clonotype came up many times. The chain combines TRBV6-2 or TRBV6-3 with TRBJ2-1; 8 bases are shared with TRBD1. V lost 5 bases and J lost 10; bases outside the gene matches: 7. Germline CDR1 reads MNHEY; CDR2 reads SVGEGT. This CDR3 spans 13 amino acids. As DNA, the CDR3 is TGTGCCAGCAGTAGACCAGGGGGCGGAGAGCAGTTCTTC. Residues: CASSRPGGGEQFF.

V is TRBV20-1 and J is TRBJ2-3, with 7 nucleotides matching TRBD2. Germline V gene lookup returns CDR1 DFQATT and CDR2 SNEGSKA (reference sequence). CDR3 length: 15 amino acids. V lost 5 bases, J lost 6 bases, and 14 bases stayed unmatched. CDR3 amino acids: CSAPPGGSSQDTQYF. The CDR3 DNA reads as TGCAGTGCTCCCCCGGGAGGCTCATCGCAGGATACGCAGTATTTT.

This clonotype was found many times. V is TRBV12-3 or TRBV12-4 and J is TRBJ2-1, with a possible D match to TRBD2 (6 bases). V gave up 5 bases and J gave up 7 bases, with 12 bases separating them. The CDR3 is 13 amino acids. DNA of the CDR3: TGTGCCAGCAGTCCCGTTCTAGCGAATGAGCAGTTCTTC. Translation: CASSPVLANEQFF.

This clonotype was found many times. V is TRBV4-3 and J is TRBJ2-7; 8 bases fit TRBD2. J gave up 4 bases and V 2 bases, and 10 bases lay outside the gene matches. Per germline, CDR1 LGHNA and CDR2 YSLEER. The CDR3 is 16 residues long. CDR3 sequence (DNA): TGCGCCAGCAGCCAATACACCGGGACTAGTGGGTACGAGCAGTACTTC. Translated, it gives CASSQYTGTSGYEQYF.

As DNA, the CDR3 is TGTGCCAGCAGCTTAGCGGGGGCAGGGAGAAATCAAGAGACCCAGTACTTC. Translated: CASSLAGAGRNQETQYF. V usage is TRBV7-9 and J usage is TRBJ2-5, with D possibly matching TRBD1 (6 bases). This CDR3 has 17 amino acids. Germline V CDR1 and CDR2: SEHNR, FQNEAQ (reference sequence). With 0 bases removed from V and 2 bases from J, the gap between germline ends came to 16 bases.

This clonotype was counted a few times. This chain joins TRBV3-1 and TRBJ1-1; D is ambiguous. V was clipped by 1 base and J by 6 bases, with 9 bases between them. The CDR3 length is 13 residues. Germline V lookup: CDR1 LGHDT, CDR2 YNNKEL (reference sequence). The CDR3 loop is CASSQVASAEAFF. CDR3 bases: TGTGCCAGCAGCCAAGTAGCTTCCGCTGAAGCTTTCTTT.